This T cell receptor (beta chain) was sequenced for a study of response to subunit inactivated influenza vaccine. TCRdb called the RT-PCR reads again in MiXCR, with one record for every CDR3 protein. The sample has approximately 500,000 distinct CDR3 sequences, roughly 23% seen once. The length of the CDR3 is 15 residues. V lost 2 bases and J lost 7; bases outside the gene matches: 6. A further study also used this sample, focusing on T cells expressing NK-cell markers. According to that study: The TCR beta cDNA came from 5'RACE template switching with UMIs. Alpha-beta TCR T cells were the sole sorting target in several experiments, owing to an anti-gamma-delta TCR antibody.

The chain links TRBV12-3 or TRBV12-4 to TRBJ1-4; 8 nucleotides agree with TRBD1. Sample: CD4+ T cells sorted from PBMCs, taken about 11 days after vaccination. The source of this sequence is a man between 50 and 59 years old who received an inactivated influenza vaccine. Written as DNA, the CDR3 is TGTGCCAGCAGTTTAAGGGCAGGGGGCAGTGAAAAACTGTTTTTT. Its protein is CASSLRAGGSEKLFF.